This TCR beta chain was retrieved from a study of blood T cell repertoires in COVID-19. Study as a whole: Both acute and convalescent COVID-19 samples were obtained from the United States, Italy and Spain. The analysed material was cDNA or gDNA that came from T cells, B-cell-depleted T cells, or PBMCs.

In the original analysis: Scientists estimated how many nucleated cells there were by amplifying reference gene primers. Some clones are missing from TCRdb's copy, which holds only in-frame ones; the method was immunoSEQ multiplex PCR. The V and J calls and clone size were taken over from that table, and D and trimming were inferred from the DNA. The sample shows about 140,000 clones, over 65% of them seen only once. V shed 2 bases and J shed 1 base, with 2 bases lying between them. This CDR3 contains 12 residues. The germline CDR1 and CDR2 sequences are MNHEY and SVGAGI. The TCR originated in a man over 45 with acute or convalescent COVID-19. This sequence joins TRBV6-5 and TRBJ2-5; unclear D gene. The sample taken for sequencing was peripheral blood. DNA of the CDR3: TGTGCCAGCAGTTACCTCCAAGAGACCCAGTACTTC. Its protein product is CASSYLQETQYF.